At least ten counts were recorded for the clone carrying this TCR beta chain. What it binds is unknown. This CDR3 region has 15 residues. Germline V lookup: CDR1 MNHNY, CDR2 SVGAGI (reference sequence). Deletions cut 2 bases from V and 4 bases from J, with 12 bases between. RNA was extracted from bulk tissue without any cell sorting. This sample stems from a study of tumor and adjacent non-tumor tissue in lung cancer. Study overall: The cohort had approximately 12 adenocarcinoma, 2 squamous cell and 1 small cell patients. Some 3.9 million productive TCRbeta reads were obtained per sample on average.

A modified ARM-PCR protocol with three rounds of nested PCR amplified TCRbeta. One entry per CDR3 protein results from TCRdb running MiXCR on the multiplex PCR reads. The data contain 68,000 or so distinct CDR3 sequences, about 61% of them singletons. Study-level results: Tumor tissue had significantly higher TCR diversity than normal lung. Shorter survival was associated with higher TCR diversity in tumors.

The receptor comes from a middle-aged man with non-small cell lung cancer. The J gene is TRBJ1-5, the V gene TRBV6-6, with D uncertain. Sequencing used lung tumor tissue. CDR3 bases: TGTGCCAGCAGTTACGCGGACCGGAGGAATCAGCCCCAGCATTTT. This encodes CASSYADRRNQPQHF.